Listed here are 6 T cell receptor beta chains from one sample, sequenced in a study of blood T cell repertoires in COVID-19. Data came from immunoSEQ multiplex PCR; TCRdb stores just in-frame clones and leaves some out. The sample contains over 90,000 clones, about 89% of which appear only once. Specimen: peripheral blood. The receptor source for this set is a woman aged 60-75 years with acute or convalescent COVID-19.

CDR3 in amino acids: CASSMQGGRNTEAFF. The CDR3 DNA is TGTGCCAGCAGTATGCAGGGCGGGAGAAACACTGAAGCTTTCTTT. The chain employs TRBV2 and TRBJ1-1, with TRBD1 as a possible D gene (5 bases). Germline V gene lookup returns CDR1 SNHLY and CDR2 FYNNEI. The CDR3 has 15 residues. Trimming took 5 bases from V and 2 from J, leaving 15 bases between them.

This clone occurred once. The CDR3 reads CASSPGLSGRTDTQYF. The CDR3 DNA is TGTGCCAGCTCACCAGGGCTTAGCGGGAGGACAGATACGCAGTATTTT. V is TRBV18 and J is TRBJ2-3; 10 positions match TRBD2. The CDR3 extends over 16 amino acids. Trimming took 2 bases from V and 3 from J; bases not matched to a gene: 5. Per the germline V gene, CDR1 is KGHSH and CDR2 is LQKENI.

This clone was counted between two and nine times. The rearrangement uses TRBV19 and TRBJ1-1; tentatively, D is TRBD1 (6 bases). Germline V lookup: CDR1 LNHDA, CDR2 SQIVND (reference sequence). V was trimmed by 8 bases and J by 2 bases, leaving 15 bases between them. This CDR3 contains 14 residues. CDR3 sequence reads: CASVKQGINTEAFF. CDR3 bases: TGTGCCAGTGTTAAACAGGGAATTAACACTGAAGCTTTCTTT.

The chain joins TRBV7-6 to TRBJ2-1; no firm D call. There are 13 residues in the CDR3. Germline V CDR1 and CDR2: SGHVS, FNYEAQ. V lost 5 bases and J 2 bases, leaving 7 bases between the germline ends. CDR3 sequence (DNA): TGTGCCAGCAGCCCTGGGCCCTACAATGAGCAGTTCTTC. It encodes CASSPGPYNEQFF.

The chain's CDR3 is CASSLQRTSGNNEQFF. For the CDR3, the DNA is TGCGCCAGCAGCTTGCAGCGGACTAGCGGTAACAATGAGCAGTTCTTC. The rearrangement joins TRBV5-1 to TRBJ2-1; 10 bases are shared with TRBD2. Per the germline V gene, CDR1 is SGHRS and CDR2 is YFSETQ. This CDR3 spans 16 amino acids. The J segment lost 5 bases and the V segment lost 1 base, leaving 6 bases of the junction unmatched.

The chain couples TRBV11-3 to TRBJ2-3, with D tentatively TRBD2 (6 bases). The CDR3 has 13 amino acids. The germline V and J ends were trimmed by 5 bases and 2 bases, with 8 bases remaining between them. Per germline, CDR1 SGHNT and CDR2 YENEEA. CDR3 residues: CASSGTSTDTQYF. In DNA form, the CDR3 reads TGTGCCAGCAGCGGGACTTCCACAGATACGCAGTATTTT.